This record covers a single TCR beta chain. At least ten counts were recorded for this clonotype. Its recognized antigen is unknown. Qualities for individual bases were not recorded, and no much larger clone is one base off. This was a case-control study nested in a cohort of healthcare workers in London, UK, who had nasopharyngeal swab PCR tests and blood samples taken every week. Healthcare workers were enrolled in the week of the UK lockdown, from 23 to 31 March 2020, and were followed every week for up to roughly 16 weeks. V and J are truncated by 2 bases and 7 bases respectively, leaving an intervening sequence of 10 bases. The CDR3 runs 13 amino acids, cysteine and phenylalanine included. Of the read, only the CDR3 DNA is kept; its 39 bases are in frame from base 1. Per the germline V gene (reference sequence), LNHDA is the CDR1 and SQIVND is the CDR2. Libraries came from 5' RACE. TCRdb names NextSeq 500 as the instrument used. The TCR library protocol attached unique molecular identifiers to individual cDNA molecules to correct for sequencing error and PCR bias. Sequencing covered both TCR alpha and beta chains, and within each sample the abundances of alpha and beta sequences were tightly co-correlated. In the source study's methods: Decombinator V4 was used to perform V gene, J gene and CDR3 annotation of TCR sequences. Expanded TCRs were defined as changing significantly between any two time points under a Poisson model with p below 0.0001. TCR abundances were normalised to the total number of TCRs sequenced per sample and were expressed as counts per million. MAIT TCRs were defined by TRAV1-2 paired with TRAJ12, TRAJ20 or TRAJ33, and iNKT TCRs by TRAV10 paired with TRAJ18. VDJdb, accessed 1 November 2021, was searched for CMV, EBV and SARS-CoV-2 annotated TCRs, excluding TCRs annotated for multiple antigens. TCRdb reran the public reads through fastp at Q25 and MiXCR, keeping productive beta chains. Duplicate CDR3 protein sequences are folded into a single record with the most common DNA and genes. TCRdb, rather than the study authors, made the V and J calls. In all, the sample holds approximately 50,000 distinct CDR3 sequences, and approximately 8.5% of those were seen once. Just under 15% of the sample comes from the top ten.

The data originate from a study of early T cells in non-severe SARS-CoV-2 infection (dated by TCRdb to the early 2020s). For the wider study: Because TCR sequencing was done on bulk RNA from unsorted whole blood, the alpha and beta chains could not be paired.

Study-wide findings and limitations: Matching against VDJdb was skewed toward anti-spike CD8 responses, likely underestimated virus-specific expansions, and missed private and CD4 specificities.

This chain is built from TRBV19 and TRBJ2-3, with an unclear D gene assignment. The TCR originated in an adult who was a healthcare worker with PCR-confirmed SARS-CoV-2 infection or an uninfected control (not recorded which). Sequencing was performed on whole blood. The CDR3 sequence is CASSIPNSYTQYF. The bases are TGTGCCAGTAGTATACCGAATAGTTATACGCAGTATTTT. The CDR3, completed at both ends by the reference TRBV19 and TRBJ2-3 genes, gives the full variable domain DGGITQSPKYLFRKEGQNVTLSCEQNLNHDAMYWYRQDPGQGLRLIYYSQIVNDFQKGDIAEGYSVSREKKESFPLTVTSAQKNPTAFYLCASSIPNSYTQYFGPGTRLTVL.